This T cell receptor (beta chain) comes out of a study of identical twins. Template switching (which added a universal primer site) was used, and cDNA carried unique molecular identifiers. TCRdb redid the calling of the 5' RACE reads with MiXCR, one entry per CDR3 protein. The sample includes 350,000 to 600,000 distinct CDR3 sequences, about 14% of them seen just once. General study points: The models gave estimates that fell short of the out-of-frame TCR alpha sharing seen in monozygotic twins. Excess sharing between twins was weaker in beta out-of-frame sequences.

A remark on this clonotype: The antigen is unknown.

Trimming cost V 4 bases and J 2 bases, with 10 bases left between them. CDR3 length: 14 residues. The data were also submitted as part of a second study, on yellow fever vaccine responses in identical twins.

This receptor was identified in a woman aged 18-30 years in good health. V and J are TRBV6-7 and TRBJ2-3; tentatively, D is TRBD1 (5 bases). TRBV6-7 is placed among ORFs of uncertain function. Material for sequencing was CD4+ T cells sorted from blood. CDR3 nucleotide sequence: TGTGCCAGCAGTTGGACGACAGCCACAGATACGCAGTATTTT. It yields the protein CASSWTTATDTQYF.